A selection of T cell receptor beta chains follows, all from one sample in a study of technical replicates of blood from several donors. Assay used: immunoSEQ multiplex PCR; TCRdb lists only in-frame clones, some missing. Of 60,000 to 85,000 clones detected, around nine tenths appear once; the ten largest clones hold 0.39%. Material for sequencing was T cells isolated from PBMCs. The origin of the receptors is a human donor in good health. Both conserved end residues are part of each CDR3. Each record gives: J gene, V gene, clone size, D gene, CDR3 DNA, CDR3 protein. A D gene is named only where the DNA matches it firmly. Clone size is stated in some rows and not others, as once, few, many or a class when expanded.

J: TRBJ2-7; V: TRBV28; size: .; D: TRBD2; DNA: TGTGCCAGCAGCTCCCCCCCTAGCGGGAGCTACGAGCAGTACTTC; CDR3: CASSSPPSGSYEQYF
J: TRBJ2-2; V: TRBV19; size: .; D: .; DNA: TGTGCCAGTACGTGGAGGGAGGAGCTGTTTTTT; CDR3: CASTWREELFF
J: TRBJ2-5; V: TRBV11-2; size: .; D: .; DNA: TGTGCCAGCAGCCACAATACTAGGGCGAGGGAGACCCAGTACTTC; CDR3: CASSHNTRARETQYF
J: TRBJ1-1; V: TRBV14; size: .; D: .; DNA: TGTGCCAGCAGCCAAGCAGTGGAGATCACTGAAGCTTTCTTT; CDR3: CASSQAVEITEAFF
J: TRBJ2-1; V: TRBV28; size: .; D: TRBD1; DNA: TGTGCCAGCAGTTTGGCTCAGGGGGCTCGGGATGAGCAGTTCTTC; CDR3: CASSLAQGARDEQFF
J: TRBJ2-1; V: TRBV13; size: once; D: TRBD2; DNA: TGTGCCAACGAATATTTAGCGGGAGCTTTCTACAATGAGCAGTTCTTC; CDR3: CANEYLAGAFYNEQFF
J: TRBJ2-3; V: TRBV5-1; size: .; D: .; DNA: TGCGCCAGCAGCTTATCGGGTGTGGCAGATACGCAGTATTTT; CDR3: CASSLSGVADTQYF
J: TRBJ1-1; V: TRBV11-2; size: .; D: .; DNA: TGTGCCAGCAGCCTCGGTCCTCCCAGGCTCACTGAAGCTTTCTTT; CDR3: CASSLGPPRLTEAFF
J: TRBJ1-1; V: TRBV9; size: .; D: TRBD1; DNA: TGTGCCAGCACCACTGGCGGACAGGGCACCGAAGCTTTCTTT; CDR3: CASTTGGQGTEAFF
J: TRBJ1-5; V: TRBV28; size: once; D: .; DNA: TGTGCCAGCCGCGGGACCGATAGCAATCAGCCCCAGCATTTT; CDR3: CASRGTDSNQPQHF
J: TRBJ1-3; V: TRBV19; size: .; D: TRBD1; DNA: TGTGCCAGTAGGAGGACAGGGGGCATAAACACCATATATTTT; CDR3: CASRRTGGINTIYF
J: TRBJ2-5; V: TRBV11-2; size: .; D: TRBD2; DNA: TGTGCCAGCAGCCGAGAGCGGGAGAGTTTGGAGACCCAGTACTTC; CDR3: CASSRERESLETQYF
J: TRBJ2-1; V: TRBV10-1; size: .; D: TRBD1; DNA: TGCGCCAGCATCCCCTCACCGGGACAGGGGGCAGGCTATGAGCAGTTCTTC; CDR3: CASIPSPGQGAGYEQFF
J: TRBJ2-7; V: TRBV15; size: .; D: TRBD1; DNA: TGTGCCACCAGCGGGGGGACAGGGGCCCTCTACGAGCAGTACTTC; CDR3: CATSGGTGALYEQYF
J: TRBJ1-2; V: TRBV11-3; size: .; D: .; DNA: TGTGCCAGCAGCTCCCTGGGGGCGTATGGCTACACCTTC; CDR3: CASSSLGAYGYTF
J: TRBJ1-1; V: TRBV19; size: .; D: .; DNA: TGTGCCAGTAGTATCCCACAGGGTGATTGGGCTTTCTTT; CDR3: CASSIPQGDWAFF
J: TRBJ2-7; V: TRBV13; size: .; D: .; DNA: TGTGCCAGCAGCTCCCTATACGAGCAGTACTTC; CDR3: CASSSLYEQYF
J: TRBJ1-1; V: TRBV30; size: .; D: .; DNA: TGTGCCTGGAGTGTAGGCAGGGGCTGGGACAAAGCTTTCTTT; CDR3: CAWSVGRGWDKAFF
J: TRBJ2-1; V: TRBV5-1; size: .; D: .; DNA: TGCGCCAGCAGCTTCGACCTGCGAGGTTACAATGAGCAGTTCTTC; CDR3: CASSFDLRGYNEQFF
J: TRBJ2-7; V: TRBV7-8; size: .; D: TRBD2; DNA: TGTGCCAGCAGTAATTTACCGGGACTAGCGGGGCTCTACGAGCAGTACTTC; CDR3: CASSNLPGLAGLYEQYF
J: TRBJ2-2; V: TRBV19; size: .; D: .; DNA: TGTGCCAGTATGGAGGACAGAAACACCGGGGAGCTGTTTTTT; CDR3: CASMEDRNTGELFF
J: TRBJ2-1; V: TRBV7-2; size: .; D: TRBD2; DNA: TGTGCCAGCAGCTCTACTAGCGGGAGCTCCTACAATGAGCAGTTCTTC; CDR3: CASSSTSGSSYNEQFF
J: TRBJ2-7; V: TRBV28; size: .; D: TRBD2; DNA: TGTGCCAGCAGTTTCTTAACTAGCGGGAGGATCTACGAGCAGTACTTC; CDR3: CASSFLTSGRIYEQYF
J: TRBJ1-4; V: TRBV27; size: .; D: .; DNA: TGTGCCAGCAGTTGGCTAGGGGTCAATGAAAAACTGTTTTTT; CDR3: CASSWLGVNEKLFF
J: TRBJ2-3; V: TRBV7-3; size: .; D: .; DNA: TGTGCCAGCAGCTTACTGGGAGCAACAGATACGCAGTATTTT; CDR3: CASSLLGATDTQYF
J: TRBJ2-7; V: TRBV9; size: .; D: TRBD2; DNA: TGTGCCAGCAGCGTAGGAGGGAGGGGCTCCTACGAGCAGTACTTC; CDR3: CASSVGGRGSYEQYF
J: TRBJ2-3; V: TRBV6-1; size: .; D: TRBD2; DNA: TGTGCCAGCAGTGAATATCCGGCGGGAGGAAACACAGATACGCAGTATTTT; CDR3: CASSEYPAGGNTDTQYF
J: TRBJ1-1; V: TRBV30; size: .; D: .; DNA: TGTGCCTGGCGACACCCGAACACTGAAGCTTTCTTT; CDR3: CAWRHPNTEAFF
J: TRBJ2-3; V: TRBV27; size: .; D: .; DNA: TGTGCCAGTAAACCCCACCGGGGGAGTAATACGCAGTATTTT; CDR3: CASKPHRGSNTQYF
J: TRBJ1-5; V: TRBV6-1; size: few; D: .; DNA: TGTGCCAGCAGTGAATACAGAGGCGGGGGTCAGCCCCAGCATTTT; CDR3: CASSEYRGGGQPQHF
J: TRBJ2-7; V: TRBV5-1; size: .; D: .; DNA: TGCGCCAGCAGCTTGGGCAGGGCGGACGAGCAGTACTTC; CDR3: CASSLGRADEQYF
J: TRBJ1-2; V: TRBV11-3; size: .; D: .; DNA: TGTGCCAGCAGCTTAGATTTGGGGGCTGGCTACACCTTC; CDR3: CASSLDLGAGYTF
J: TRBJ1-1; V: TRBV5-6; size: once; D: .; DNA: TGTGCCAGCAGCTTGGGGGGGCCTGAAGCTTTCTTT; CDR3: CASSLGGPEAFF
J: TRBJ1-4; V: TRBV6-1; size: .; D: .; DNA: TGTGCCAGCAGTGAAGGGGGGCTCAATGAAAAACTGTTTTTT; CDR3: CASSEGGLNEKLFF
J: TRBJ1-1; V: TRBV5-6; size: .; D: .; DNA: TGTGCCAGCAGCTTGTGGAGGAGAGAGGTGAACACTGAAGCTTTCTTT; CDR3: CASSLWRREVNTEAFF
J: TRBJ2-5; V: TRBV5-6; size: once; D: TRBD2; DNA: TGTGCCAGCACCCGGGTTACTAGCGGGCTTTCAGAGACCCAGTACTTC; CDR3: CASTRVTSGLSETQYF
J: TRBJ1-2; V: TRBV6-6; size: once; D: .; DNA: TGTGCCAGCAGCGCCTACCAGGGAAGTGGCTACACCTTC; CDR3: CASSAYQGSGYTF
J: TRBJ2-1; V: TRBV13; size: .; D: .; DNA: TGTGCCAGCAGCTTTTTAGTTGGCTCCTACAATGAGCAGTTCTTC; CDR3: CASSFLVGSYNEQFF
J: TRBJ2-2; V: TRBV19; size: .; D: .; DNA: TGTGCCAGTAGTACGACTTATAACGTGGCCGGGGAGCTGTTTTTT; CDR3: CASSTTYNVAGELFF
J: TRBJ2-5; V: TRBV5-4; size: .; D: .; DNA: TGTGCCAGCAGCTTGGAGGCTGGGGGGGAGACCCAGTACTTC; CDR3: CASSLEAGGETQYF
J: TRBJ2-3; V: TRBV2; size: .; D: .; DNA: TGTGCCAGCAGCCGGACTACCCCAGATACGCAGTATTTT; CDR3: CASSRTTPDTQYF
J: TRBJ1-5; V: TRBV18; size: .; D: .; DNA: TGTGCCAGCTCACCCGTAGGACAGATGAATCAGCCCCAGCATTTT; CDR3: CASSPVGQMNQPQHF